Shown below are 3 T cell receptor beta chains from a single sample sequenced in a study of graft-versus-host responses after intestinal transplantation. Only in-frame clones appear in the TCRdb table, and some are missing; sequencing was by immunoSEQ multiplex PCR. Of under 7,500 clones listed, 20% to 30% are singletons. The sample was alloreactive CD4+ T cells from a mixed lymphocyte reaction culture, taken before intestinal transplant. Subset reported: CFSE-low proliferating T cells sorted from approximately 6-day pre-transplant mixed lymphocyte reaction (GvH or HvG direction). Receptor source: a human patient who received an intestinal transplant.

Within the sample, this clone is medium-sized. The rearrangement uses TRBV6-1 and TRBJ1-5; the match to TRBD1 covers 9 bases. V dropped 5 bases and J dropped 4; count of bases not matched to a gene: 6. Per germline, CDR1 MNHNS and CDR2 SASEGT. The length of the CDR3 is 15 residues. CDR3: CASSWGQGGNQPQHF. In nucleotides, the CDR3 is TGTGCCAGCAGTTGGGGACAGGGTGGGAATCAGCCCCAGCATTTT.

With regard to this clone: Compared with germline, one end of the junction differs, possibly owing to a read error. CDR3 in amino acids: CASSYRLAPSYNEQFF. CDR3 in DNA: TGTGCTAGCAGCTACAGACTAGCGCCGTCCTACAATGAGCAGTTCTTC. The V and J genes are TRBV7-7 and TRBJ2-1; 8 bases line up with TRBD2. CDR3 length: 16 residues. Germline assignment: CDR1 SSHAT and CDR2 FNYEAQ (reference sequence).

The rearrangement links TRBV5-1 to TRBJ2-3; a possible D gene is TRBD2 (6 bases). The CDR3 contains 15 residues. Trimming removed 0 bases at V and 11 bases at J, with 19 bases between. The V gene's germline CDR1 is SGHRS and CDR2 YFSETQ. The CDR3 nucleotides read TGCGCCAGCAGCTTGGCCCTAGCGAGGGAGGTTAAGCAGTATTTT. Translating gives CASSLALAREVKQYF.